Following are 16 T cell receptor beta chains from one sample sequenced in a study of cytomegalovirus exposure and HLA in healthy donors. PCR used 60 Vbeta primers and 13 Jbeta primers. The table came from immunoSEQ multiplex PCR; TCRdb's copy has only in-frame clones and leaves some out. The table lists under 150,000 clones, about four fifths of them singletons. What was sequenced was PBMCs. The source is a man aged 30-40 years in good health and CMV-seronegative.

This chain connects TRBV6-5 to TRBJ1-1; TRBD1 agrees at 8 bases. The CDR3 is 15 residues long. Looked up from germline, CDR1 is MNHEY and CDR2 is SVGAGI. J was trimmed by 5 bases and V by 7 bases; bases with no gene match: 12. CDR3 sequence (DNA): TGTGCCAGCACGGACAGGGTGGGGCCCAGTACTGAAGCTTTCTTT. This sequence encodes CASTDRVGPSTEAFF.

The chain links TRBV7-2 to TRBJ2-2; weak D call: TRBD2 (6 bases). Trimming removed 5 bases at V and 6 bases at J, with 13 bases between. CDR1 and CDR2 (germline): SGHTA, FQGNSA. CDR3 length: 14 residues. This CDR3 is CASSLHTGAGELFF. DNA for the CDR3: TGTGCCAGCAGCCTCCACACGGGGGCCGGGGAGCTGTTTTTT.

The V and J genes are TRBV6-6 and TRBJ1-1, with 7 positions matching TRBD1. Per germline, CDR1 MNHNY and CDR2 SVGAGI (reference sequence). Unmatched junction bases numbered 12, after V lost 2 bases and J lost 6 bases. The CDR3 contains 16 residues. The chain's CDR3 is CASSYPTGTSGAEAFF. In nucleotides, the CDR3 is TGTGCCAGCAGTTACCCGACAGGGACCTCGGGGGCTGAAGCTTTCTTT.

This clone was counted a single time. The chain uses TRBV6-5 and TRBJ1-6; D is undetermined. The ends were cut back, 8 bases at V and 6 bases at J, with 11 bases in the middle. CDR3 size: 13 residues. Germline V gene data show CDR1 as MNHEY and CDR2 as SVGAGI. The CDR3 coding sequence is TGTGCCAGCCATTTGAGGGTTAATTCACCCCTCCACTTT. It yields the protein CASHLRVNSPLHF.

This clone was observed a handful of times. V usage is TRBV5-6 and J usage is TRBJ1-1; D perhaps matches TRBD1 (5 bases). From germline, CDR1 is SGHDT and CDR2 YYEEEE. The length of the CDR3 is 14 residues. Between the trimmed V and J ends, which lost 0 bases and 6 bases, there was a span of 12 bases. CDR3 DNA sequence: TGTGCCAGCAGCTTGGAAGGCTTAGGGGCTGAAGCTTTCTTT. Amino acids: CASSLEGLGAEAFF.

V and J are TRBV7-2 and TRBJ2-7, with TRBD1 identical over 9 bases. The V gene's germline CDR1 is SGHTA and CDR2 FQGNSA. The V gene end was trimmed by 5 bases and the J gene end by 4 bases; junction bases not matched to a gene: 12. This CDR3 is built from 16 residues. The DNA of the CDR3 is TGTGCCAGCAGCGCGCGCCGGGACAGGGTATCATACGAGCAGTACTTC. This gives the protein CASSARRDRVSYEQYF.

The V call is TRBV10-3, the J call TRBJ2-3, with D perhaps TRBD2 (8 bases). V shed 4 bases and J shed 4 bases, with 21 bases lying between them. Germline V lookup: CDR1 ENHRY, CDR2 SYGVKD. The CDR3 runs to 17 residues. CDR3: CAISGPSGGGLADTQYF. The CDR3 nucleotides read TGTGCCATCAGTGGGCCATCGGGAGGGGGCTTGGCAGATACGCAGTATTTT.

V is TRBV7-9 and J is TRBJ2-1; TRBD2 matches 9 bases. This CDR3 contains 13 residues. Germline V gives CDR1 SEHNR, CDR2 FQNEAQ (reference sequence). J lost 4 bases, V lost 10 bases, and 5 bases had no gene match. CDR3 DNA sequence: TGTGCCACTATGACTAGCGGATACAATGAGCAGTTCTTC. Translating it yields CATMTSGYNEQFF.

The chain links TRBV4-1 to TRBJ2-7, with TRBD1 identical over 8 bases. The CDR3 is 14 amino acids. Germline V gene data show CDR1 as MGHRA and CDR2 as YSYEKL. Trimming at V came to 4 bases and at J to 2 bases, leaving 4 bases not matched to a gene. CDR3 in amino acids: CASSLGQGAYEQYF. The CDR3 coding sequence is TGCGCCAGCAGCCTCGGACAGGGAGCCTACGAGCAGTACTTC.

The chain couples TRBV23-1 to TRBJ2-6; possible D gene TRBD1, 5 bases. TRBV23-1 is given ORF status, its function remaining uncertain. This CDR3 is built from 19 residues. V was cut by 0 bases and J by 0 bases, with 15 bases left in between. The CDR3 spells CASSQSPHDRTSGANVLTF. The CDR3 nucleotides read TGCGCCAGCAGTCAATCACCCCACGACAGAACCTCTGGGGCCAACGTCCTGACTTTC.

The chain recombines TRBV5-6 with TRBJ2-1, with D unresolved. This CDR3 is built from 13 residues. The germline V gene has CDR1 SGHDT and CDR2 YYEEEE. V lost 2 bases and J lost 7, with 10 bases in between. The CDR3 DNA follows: TGTGCCAGCAGCTTTGGGCCAACTAATGAGCAGTTCTTC. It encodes CASSFGPTNEQFF.

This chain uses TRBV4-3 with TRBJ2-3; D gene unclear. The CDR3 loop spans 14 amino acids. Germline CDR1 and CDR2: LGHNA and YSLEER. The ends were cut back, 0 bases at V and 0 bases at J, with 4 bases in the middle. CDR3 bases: TGCGCCAGCAGCCAAGATACTAGCACAGATACGCAGTATTTT. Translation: CASSQDTSTDTQYF.

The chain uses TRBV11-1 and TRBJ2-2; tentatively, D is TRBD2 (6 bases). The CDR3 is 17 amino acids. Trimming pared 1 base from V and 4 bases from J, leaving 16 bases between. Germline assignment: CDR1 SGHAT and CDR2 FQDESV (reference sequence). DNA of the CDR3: TGTGCCAGCAGCTTAGTGGGCGGGACCAAGGGCACCGGGGAGCTGTTTTTT. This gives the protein CASSLVGGTKGTGELFF.

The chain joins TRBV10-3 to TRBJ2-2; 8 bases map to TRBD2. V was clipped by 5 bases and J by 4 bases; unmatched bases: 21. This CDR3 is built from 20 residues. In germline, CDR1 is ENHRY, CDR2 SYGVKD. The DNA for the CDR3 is TGTGCCATCAGTCCTCCTAAGGGGGTACTAGCGGCCGGAACCACCGGGGAGCTGTTTTTT. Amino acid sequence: CAISPPKGVLAAGTTGELFF.

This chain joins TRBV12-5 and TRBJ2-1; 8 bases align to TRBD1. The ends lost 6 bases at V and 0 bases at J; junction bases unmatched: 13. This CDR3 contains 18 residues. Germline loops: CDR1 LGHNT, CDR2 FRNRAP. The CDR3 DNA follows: TGTGCTAGTGGCCAGGACAGGGCTCTAACTTACTCCTACAATGAGCAGTTCTTC. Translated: CASGQDRALTYSYNEQFF.

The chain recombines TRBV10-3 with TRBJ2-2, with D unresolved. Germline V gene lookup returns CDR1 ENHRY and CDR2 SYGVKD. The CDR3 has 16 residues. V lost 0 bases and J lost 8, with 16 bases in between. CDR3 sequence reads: CAISESLVVVSGELFF. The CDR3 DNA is TGTGCCATCAGTGAGTCTTTGGTGGTAGTCTCAGGGGAGCTGTTTTTT.